This paragraph covers one T cell receptor beta chain sequence. Antigen specificity is unknown. These data belong to a study of identifying expanded T cells in peripheral blood. Study-level results: About 1.2 clones differed between technical replicates, versus about 15 and 19 over time. Variance in clone template counts between approximately two-week samples significantly increased with total template count across all healthy donors.

CDR3 length: 15 amino acids. CDR1 and CDR2 (germline): SGHRS, YFSETQ. The V and J ends lost 1 base and 2 bases respectively, with 13 bases between them. Method: immunoSEQ multiplex PCR; TCRdb's copy keeps in-frame clones and lacks some. The sample includes under 95,000 clones, about 91% of them seen just once. Sequenced sample: blood. The gene calls are TRBV5-1 and TRBJ2-7, with D possibly matching TRBD1 (6 bases). The sequence came from a person aged 18 to 70 in good health. The CDR3 DNA sequence: TGCGCCAGCAGCTTGTTACAGGGTGGCCCCTACGAGCAGTACTTC. Its translation: CASSLLQGGPYEQYF.